This passage covers 8 T cell receptor beta chains from one sample sequenced in a study of cytomegalovirus exposure and HLA in healthy donors. Primers for the PCR totalled 60 Vbeta and 13 Jbeta. Libraries were prepared by immunoSEQ multiplex PCR; TCRdb keeps only in-frame clonotypes and omits some of them. The data show approximately 150,000 clones, 75% to 85% seen once. Input material: PBMCs. The receptors were sampled from a man in his forties or fifties in good health and CMV-seropositive.

This chain links TRBV7-2 with TRBJ2-3; D gene ambiguous. The CDR3 contains 16 residues. V was trimmed by 1 base and J by 6 bases, leaving 17 bases between them. Germline CDR1 and CDR2: SGHTA and FQGNSA. The CDR3 sequence: CASSLGLRFFSDTQYF. The CDR3 region has the DNA TGTGCCAGCAGCTTAGGCCTCCGGTTCTTTTCGGATACGCAGTATTTT.

The chain links TRBV28 to TRBJ1-5; D uncertain. The germline V gene has CDR1 MDHEN and CDR2 SYDVKM. The V and J ends lost 3 bases and 9 bases respectively, with 9 bases between them. The CDR3 has 12 residues. CDR3 bases: TGTGCCAGCAGTTTTGATTCTAGGCCCCAGCATTTT. Encoded protein: CASSFDSRPQHF.

The genes are TRBV5-1 and TRBJ2-7; TRBD2 matches at 11 bases. V lost 2 bases to trimming and J lost 5 bases; unmatched junction nucleotides: 3. CDR1 is SGHRS, CDR2 YFSETQ, per germline. The CDR3 length is 14 residues. As DNA, the CDR3 is TGCGCCAGCAGCTTTAGCGGGAGGGTCGACGAGCAGTACTTC. Its protein is CASSFSGRVDEQYF.

V usage is TRBV19 and J usage is TRBJ2-5; D is possibly TRBD1 (5 bases). V was clipped by 7 bases and J by 4 bases, with 16 bases between them. CDR3 length equals 14 residues. The V gene's germline CDR1 is LNHDA and CDR2 SQIVND (reference sequence). The CDR3 nucleotides read TGTGCCAGTAATTCCCTGGGGCTCGGAGAGACCCAGTACTTC. The encoded protein is CASNSLGLGETQYF. Variable domain in full (rest from reference TRBV19 and TRBJ2-5): DGGITQSPKYLFRKEGQNVTLSCEQNLNHDAMYWYRQDPGQGLRLIYYSQIVNDFQKGDIAEGYSVSREKKESFPLTVTSAQKNPTAFYLCASNSLGLGETQYFGPGTRLLVL.

The rearrangement joins TRBV28 to TRBJ1-1; TRBD1 agrees at 9 bases. The V and J ends lost 6 bases and 0 bases, in that order; junction bases with no gene match: 8. The CDR3 has 16 residues. Germline CDR1 is MDHEN and CDR2 is SYDVKM. For the CDR3, the DNA is TGTGCCAGCAGGGTCCCGGGACAGGGTATGAACACTGAAGCTTTCTTT. Amino acids: CASRVPGQGMNTEAFF.

The chain links TRBV11-1 to TRBJ1-2; D gene uncertain. The CDR3 covers 11 residues. Trimming removed 4 bases from V and 7 bases from J, with 7 bases in between. Germline CDR1 and CDR2: SGHAT and FQDESV (reference sequence). The CDR3 is CASSSPSGYTF. In nucleotides, the CDR3 is TGTGCCAGCAGCTCCCCTAGTGGCTACACCTTC.

The J gene is TRBJ2-7, the V gene TRBV4-3, with D possibly being TRBD1 (6 bases). CDR1 is LGHNA and CDR2 is YSLEER in the germline V gene. CDR3 length: 15 amino acids. The V end lost 1 base, the J end lost 0 bases, and 10 bases lay between the germline ends. The chain's CDR3 is CASSQGPGVSYEQYF. The CDR3 DNA sequence: TGCGCCAGCAGCCAAGGTCCAGGGGTCTCCTACGAGCAGTACTTC.

The chain recombines TRBV4-2 with TRBJ2-7, with D possibly matching TRBD1 (5 bases). The ends were cut back, 4 bases at V and 4 bases at J, with 14 bases in the middle. Germline-derived CDR1 and CDR2 are LGHNA and YNFKEQ. This CDR3 is 14 amino acids long. CDR3 protein: CASSPMTVGYEQYF. In DNA, the CDR3 is TGTGCCAGCAGCCCCATGACAGTAGGATACGAGCAGTACTTC.